This TCR beta chain was identified during a study of T cell changes during pregnancy in multiple sclerosis. Generated by immunoSEQ multiplex PCR, the TCRdb table keeps only in-frame clones and is missing some. The data hold roughly 84,000 clones, with roughly 95% observed a single time. This CDR3 region has 15 residues. V lost 4 bases, J lost 1 base, and 6 bases stayed unmatched. Per the germline V gene, CDR1 is MGHRA and CDR2 is YSYEKL. The sequence came from a female donor in good health, enrolled as a control in a pregnancy study. This chain uses TRBV4-1 with TRBJ2-5; 7 bases are shared with TRBD1. The sequencing used peripheral blood, collected in the third trimester of pregnancy. Here the CDR3 reads CASSPSGTVQETQYF. The CDR3 DNA reads TGCGCCAGCAGCCCTTCAGGGACAGTCCAAGAGACCCAGTACTTC.